The 15 T cell receptor beta chains below all came from one sample that was sequenced in a study of blood T cell repertoires in COVID-19. Sequencing used immunoSEQ multiplex PCR; TCRdb keeps in-frame clones, though not all of them. Of just over 250,000 clones in the sample, approximately 79% were seen once. Sequencing was done on a sample of PBMCs or T cells enriched from blood (not recorded which). The source is a man aged 25-45 years with acute COVID-19.

The J gene is TRBJ1-5, the V gene TRBV19; TRBD1 is a possible D gene (5 bases). Per germline, CDR1 LNHDA and CDR2 SQIVND (reference sequence). CDR3 length: 13 residues. The germline V and J ends were trimmed by 4 bases and 4 bases, with 8 bases remaining between them. The CDR3 loop is CASSTGVNQPQHF. The CDR3 DNA is TGTGCCAGTAGTACGGGGGTAAATCAGCCCCAGCATTTT.

The rearrangement links TRBV14 to TRBJ1-2; a weak D match, TRBD1 (5 bases). This CDR3 contains 16 residues. From germline, CDR1 is SGHDN and CDR2 FVKESK. Trimming pared 4 bases from V and 6 bases from J, leaving 21 bases between. The CDR3 DNA reads as TGTGCCAGCAGCCTCCGAGCCCTTCAGGGAGGGAATGGCTACACCTTC. It encodes CASSLRALQGGNGYTF.

The rearrangement uses TRBV5-6 and TRBJ2-7; D perhaps matches TRBD2 (6 bases). This CDR3 contains 13 residues. Germline V CDR1 and CDR2: SGHDT, YYEEEE. V dropped 4 bases and J dropped 0 bases, with 8 bases sitting between them. The CDR3 DNA follows: TGTGCCAGCAGCATCGGGGGCTCCTACGAGCAGTACGTC. Its protein is CASSIGGSYEQYV.

The V and J genes are TRBV7-9 and TRBJ1-2, with TRBD1 matching 8 bases. Germline V gene data show CDR1 as SEHNR and CDR2 as FQNEAQ (reference sequence). J gave up 4 bases and V 4 bases, and 5 bases lay outside the gene matches. The CDR3 runs to 14 residues. This chain's CDR3 is CASSSGGEIYGYTF. The CDR3 region has the DNA TGTGCCAGCAGCTCAGGGGGCGAGATCTATGGCTACACCTTC.

V gene TRBV7-2 combines with J gene TRBJ2-2, with 9 bases that match TRBD1. The CDR3 spans 16 residues. With 4 bases clipped from V and 2 bases from J, the junction kept 5 bases outside the gene matches. Germline V gene sequence: CDR1 SGHTA, CDR2 FQGNSA. CDR3 DNA sequence: TGTGCCAGCAGCTCACACAGGGGGCATAACACCGGGGAGCTGTTTTTT. It codes for CASSSHRGHNTGELFF.

The chain combines TRBV20-1 with TRBJ1-3; D gene uncertain. V lost 3 bases and J 7 bases, leaving 10 bases between the germline ends. The germline CDR1 and CDR2 sequences are DFQATT and SNEGSKA (reference sequence). This CDR3 comprises 12 residues. CDR3 in DNA: TGCAGTGCTAGTGAGATTGAGAACACCATATATTTT. Protein product: CSASEIENTIYF.

This rearrangement joins TRBV28 to TRBJ1-5; 9 positions agree with TRBD1. Germline loops: CDR1 MDHEN, CDR2 SYDVKM. V shed 4 bases and J 1 base; nucleotides not matched to a gene: 5. This CDR3 has 16 residues. This chain's CDR3 is CASSSSQGASNQPQHF. As DNA, the CDR3 is TGTGCCAGCAGTTCATCACAGGGGGCAAGCAATCAGCCCCAGCATTTT.

The chain joins TRBV16 to TRBJ2-2; TRBD1 matches at 7 bases. V was pared by 4 bases and J by 1 base, with 3 bases of the junction left unmatched. Germline V gene sequence: CDR1 KGHSY, CDR2 FQNENV. The CDR3 consists of 15 residues. The CDR3 sequence is CASSLRGRNTGELFF. CDR3 nucleotides: TGTGCCAGCAGCCTCAGGGGGAGGAACACCGGGGAGCTGTTTTTT.

The J gene is TRBJ1-5, the V gene TRBV28; possible D gene TRBD1, 5 bases. The CDR3 is 16 amino acids. Germline-derived CDR1 and CDR2 are MDHEN and SYDVKM. V shed 5 bases and J shed 2 bases, with 16 bases lying between them. CDR3 region: CASSPAGRDRNQPQHF. CDR3 coding DNA: TGTGCCAGCAGTCCCGCCGGCAGGGATCGCAATCAGCCCCAGCATTTT.

The V call is TRBV6-4, the J call TRBJ1-1; 9 nucleotides agree with TRBD1. The CDR3 consists of 14 residues. From germline, CDR1 is MRHNA and CDR2 SNTAGT. With 6 bases clipped from V and 1 base from J, the junction kept 3 bases outside the gene matches. In DNA, the CDR3 is TGTGCCAGCAGGGGGACAGGGAGGAACACTGAAGCTTTCTTT. This translates into CASRGTGRNTEAFF.

This clone appeared once. This chain joins TRBV5-4 and TRBJ2-1; TRBD2 matches 8 bases. The CDR3 runs to 15 residues. V shed 0 bases and J 4 bases; nucleotides not matched to a gene: 3. Germline loops: CDR1 SGHNT, CDR2 YYREEE (reference sequence). The CDR3, as DNA: TGTGCCAGCAGCTTGGCCGGCGGGAGGTACAATGAGCAGTTCTTC. As protein: CASSLAGGRYNEQFF.

The V gene is TRBV7-9, the J gene TRBJ2-1; D unresolved. CDR3 length equals 14 residues. Germline V gene data show CDR1 as SEHNR and CDR2 as FQNEAQ (reference sequence). V was cut by 5 bases and J by 5 bases, with 13 bases left in between. The CDR3 DNA sequence: TGTGCCAGCAGCCTAAGCCTAGGCCACAATGAGCAGTTCTTC. Residues: CASSLSLGHNEQFF.

This chain connects TRBV6-2 or TRBV6-3 to TRBJ1-5; no definite D call. Per the germline V gene, CDR1 is MNHEY and CDR2 is SVGEGT. The CDR3 contains 14 residues. V was pared by 5 bases and J by 2 bases, with 10 bases between. CDR3 nucleotides: TGTGCCAGCAGTCCGGGATGGGGCAATCAGCCCCAGCATTTT. It codes for CASSPGWGNQPQHF.

The chain joins TRBV6-2 or TRBV6-3 to TRBJ2-7, with TRBD2 matching 7 bases. Germline loops: CDR1 MNHEY, CDR2 SVGEGT. V dropped 0 bases and J dropped 7; count of bases not matched to a gene: 3. This CDR3 has 13 amino acids. In DNA form, the CDR3 reads TGTGCCAGCAGTTACTCGGGAGGGCGGGAGCAGTACGTC. Translating it yields CASSYSGGREQYV.

The gene calls are TRBV5-1 and TRBJ1-5, with 7 bases identical to TRBD1. V shed 3 bases, J shed 3 bases, and the junction held 6 bases outside the gene matches. The CDR3 has 15 amino acids. Germline values: CDR1 SGHRS, CDR2 YFSETQ. CDR3 sequence reads: CASSWTGEYNQPQHF. Written as DNA, the CDR3 is TGCGCCAGCAGCTGGACAGGAGAATACAATCAGCCCCAGCATTTT.